This is a list of T cell receptor beta chains from one sample in a study of T cell repertoires in cytomegalovirus infection. TCRdb re-derived calls from the reads in MiXCR, one entry per CDR3 protein. The repertoire consists of about 530,000 distinct CDR3 sequences, with roughly 29% occurring once and the leading ten covering under 15%. Sequenced input: PBMCs. Receptors originate from a human donor in good health (CMV status not recorded). Some clones in this sample may be carry-over from other donors' samples. Both conserved end residues are part of each CDR3.

cdr3_length	v_call	j_call	cdr3_aa
17	TRBV4-1	TRBJ2-6	CASSQDIWEAGANVLTF
14	TRBV12-3/TRBV12-4	TRBJ1-3	CASSAGDLGNTIYF
15	TRBV6-4	TRBJ2-5	CASPGLAGVGETQYF
15	TRBV4-3	TRBJ2-7	CASSQVTGLLGEQYF
15	TRBV28	TRBJ2-4	CASSPGGLDKNIQYF
15	TRBV7-2	TRBJ1-1	CASSLRQGSDTEAFF
13	TRBV7-9	TRBJ2-7	CASSLDRVGEQYF
14	TRBV6-2/TRBV6-3	TRBJ2-3	CASTSGEVTDTQYF
15	TRBV7-2	TRBJ2-5	CASRRNRGPQETQYF
13	TRBV27	TRBJ1-2	CASSFRPREGYTF
14	TRBV6-2/TRBV6-3	TRBJ2-7	CASSPSGRRYEQYF
12	TRBV20-1	TRBJ1-1	CSARGKDRSPFF
13	TRBV7-2	TRBJ1-2	CASSPLGLYGYTF
14	TRBV19	TRBJ2-7	CASSMIGKKGEQYF
14	TRBV7-2	TRBJ2-7	CASSSRLRGYEQYF
16	TRBV19	TRBJ2-1	CASSRARAPLLNEQFF
13	TRBV30	TRBJ1-1	CAWRRRINTEAFF
15	TRBV9	TRBJ2-3	CASSGSGISTDTQYF
14	TRBV24-1	TRBJ2-1	CATSVSGTGREQFF
16	TRBV20-1	TRBJ2-5	CSASDTGRGLQETQYF
15	TRBV6-8	TRBJ2-7	CASSGGGGPRDEQYF
17	TRBV4-1	TRBJ2-2	CASSQTSGITNTGELFF
12	TRBV20-1	TRBJ2-6	CSADSGANVLTF
14	TRBV28	TRBJ1-2	CASSLGLSNYGYTF
16	TRBV29-1	TRBJ2-1	CSVEGAGVGSYNEQFF
18	TRBV11-2	TRBJ2-7	CASSLFPLGGPPPYEQYF
16	TRBV5-4	TRBJ2-2	CASSLEQRRDTGELFF
15	TRBV7-2	TRBJ1-1	CASSSQGFLGTEAFF
12	TRBV19	TRBJ1-1	CASSIGTQTAFF